This T cell receptor beta chain was observed in a study of shared clonotypes between healthy human individuals. Findings of the study overall: Depth was large, yet rarefaction showed that sorted-subset sequencing was incomplete. Between a handful of donors, naive CD4 clonotypes were shared at a level of about 5%.

Generated by immunoSEQ multiplex PCR, the TCRdb table keeps only in-frame clones and is missing some. This sample has 190,000 or so clones, with approximately 62% found just once. CDR1 is MDHEN and CDR2 is SYDVKM in the germline V gene. V was clipped by 6 bases and J by 0 bases; unmatched bases: 7. This CDR3 contains 15 residues. Regarding this clone: Its antigen remains unidentified.

The sequence derives from a man aged 30 to 45 in good health. Material: memory CD4+ T cells sorted from blood. As to subset: CD45RA-negative fraction. V is TRBV28 and J is TRBJ1-1, with 7 bases that match TRBD1. The chain's CDR3 is CASRPPGQLNTEAFF. DNA for the CDR3: TGTGCCAGCAGGCCTCCGGGACAGCTGAACACTGAAGCTTTCTTT.